The 10 T cell receptor beta chains presented below share a single source sample, sequenced in a study. Assay used: immunoSEQ multiplex PCR; TCRdb lists only in-frame clones, some missing. The sample includes around 50,000 clones, more than 80% of them seen just once. Sequencing input: PBMCs. These receptors all come from a man in his forties with rheumatoid arthritis.

This chain connects TRBV18 to TRBJ2-1, with D unclear. The CDR3 spans 12 residues. The germline V gene encodes CDR1 KGHSH and CDR2 LQKENI. The V gene lost 8 bases and the J gene lost 7 bases, with 12 bases spanning the gap. This CDR3 reads CASVSLGNEQFF. The CDR3 DNA reads TGTGCCAGCGTAAGCTTGGGGAATGAGCAGTTCTTC. Full variable domain (missing parts from reference TRBV18 and TRBJ2-1): NAGVMQNPRHLVRRRGQEARLRCSPMKGHSHVYWYRQLPEEGLKFMVYLQKENIIDESGMPKERFSAEFPKEGPSILRIQQVVRGDSAAYFCASVSLGNEQFFGPGTRLTVL.

In DNA, the CDR3 is TGTGCCAGCAGCGTAGGGACGGCGGCGGTCACAGATACGCAGTATTTT. Amino acids: CASSVGTAAVTDTQYF. The V gene is TRBV9, the J gene TRBJ2-3; D is unclear. V was cut by 0 bases and J by 2 bases, with 13 bases left in between. The CDR3 contains 16 residues. Germline V gives CDR1 SGDLS, CDR2 YYNGEE.

About this clone: Different DNA sequences within this sample yield the same CDR3. The rearrangement uses TRBV18 and TRBJ2-5; the D gene is possibly TRBD2 (6 bases). The CDR3 is 13 residues long. V was cut by 3 bases and J by 2 bases, with 7 bases left in between. Looked up from germline, CDR1 is KGHSH and CDR2 is LQKENI. CDR3 protein: CASSPGTQETQYF. As DNA, the CDR3 is TGTGCCAGCTCACCCGGGACTCAAGAGACCCAGTACTTC.

The chain carries TRBV5-1 and TRBJ2-1; 8 bases line up with TRBD2. With V trimmed by 2 bases and J by 6 bases, 7 bases remained unmatched. The V gene's germline CDR1 is SGHRS and CDR2 YFSETQ. The CDR3 contains 15 residues. The CDR3 DNA reads TGCGCCAGCAGCTTCACTAGCGGAGGCATCAATGAGCAGTTCTTC. Translating gives CASSFTSGGINEQFF.

V usage is TRBV30 and J usage is TRBJ1-1; D is ambiguous. Trimming pared 1 base from V and 4 bases from J, leaving 10 bases between. The germline gives CDR1 GTSNPN, CDR2 SVGIG (reference sequence). There are 13 residues in the CDR3. CDR3 in amino acids: CAWSGGYTTEAFF. DNA of the CDR3: TGTGCCTGGAGTGGGGGATACACCACTGAAGCTTTCTTT.

V gene TRBV29-1 combines with J gene TRBJ2-7; 8 nucleotides align to TRBD1. The germline CDR1 and CDR2 sequences are SQVTM and ANQGSEA. This CDR3 region has 14 residues. V gave up 4 bases and J gave up 1 base; unmatched junction bases: 6. Written as DNA, the CDR3 is TGCAGCGTTGTCCCGGGACAGGCATCCTACGAGCAGTACTTC. It encodes CSVVPGQASYEQYF.

The chain has TRBV6-1 and TRBJ1-2; D not resolved. Germline V gene data show CDR1 as MNHNS and CDR2 as SASEGT. This CDR3 comprises 15 residues. Trimming removed 3 bases from V and 3 bases from J, with 14 bases in between. DNA of the CDR3: TGTGCCAGCAGTGAGACGGCCTCGGCGTACTATGGCTACACCTTC. This gives the protein CASSETASAYYGYTF.

A single count supports this clone. The rearrangement uses TRBV5-1 and TRBJ2-7, with TRBD2 matching over 8 bases. The germline V gene encodes CDR1 SGHRS and CDR2 YFSETQ. With V trimmed by 1 base and J by 4 bases, 1 base remained unmatched. The CDR3 covers 13 residues. The chain's CDR3 is CASSLREGYEQYF. For the CDR3, the DNA is TGCGCCAGCAGCTTGCGGGAGGGATACGAGCAGTACTTC.

This sequence joins TRBV30 and TRBJ1-2; the D gene is possibly TRBD1 (6 bases). Germline loops: CDR1 GTSNPN, CDR2 SVGIG (reference sequence). Trimming left V 3 bases short and J 3 bases short, with 17 bases between. The CDR3 covers 15 residues. As DNA, the CDR3 is TGTGCCTGGAGCGGGGCGGCCAGGGGCGACTATGGCTACACCTTC. Translated, it gives CAWSGAARGDYGYTF. Together with reference TRBV30 and TRBJ1-2, the CDR3 gives the full variable domain: SQTIHQWPATLVQPVGSPLSLECTVEGTSNPNLYWYRQAAGRGLQLLFYSVGIGQISSEVPQNLSASRPQDRQFILSSKKLLLSDSGFYLCAWSGAARGDYGYTFGSGTRLTVV.

This clone was seen a few times. The gene calls are TRBV5-1 and TRBJ2-5; D gene uncertain. The CDR3 extends over 16 amino acids. The germline V and J ends were trimmed by 0 bases and 5 bases, with 17 bases remaining between them. CDR1 and CDR2 from the germline V gene are SGHRS and YFSETQ. This chain's CDR3 is CASSLGTLSSVETQYF. The DNA of the CDR3 is TGCGCCAGCAGCTTGGGAACCCTATCCTCGGTGGAGACCCAGTACTTC.